The subject of this entry is one T cell receptor (delta chain). As yet, its antigen is unknown. This sample is drawn from a study of Vδ1+ human thymocytes. Study-wide points: TRG sequences recurred across donors, whereas TRD sequences stayed essentially private. Thymic TRG and TRD repertoires appeared highly polyclonal, with Gaussian CDR3 length distributions. Unlike peripheral blood Vdelta1+ controls, thymic delta-chain sequences included approximately 21% Vdelta2 and few Vdelta3.

Germline CDR1 reads TSWWSYY; CDR2 reads QGS. The CDR3 is made up of 25 amino acids. After removal of 3 bases from V and 4 bases from J, the junction contained 35 bases not matched to a gene. Sequences come from RNA converted to cDNA by reverse transcription. Multiplex PCR used pooled V-gene forward primers and a constant-region reverse primer to amplify CDR3s. With CATT, TCRdb re-called clones from the multiplex PCR reads. Here the sample spans tens of thousands of delta-chain clones, roughly 29% being singletons. This clonotype originated in a boy under three years old who had congenital heart surgery. This chain links TRDV1 with TRDJ1; 10 nucleotides match TRDD3. Sequences were obtained from Vdelta1+ gamma-delta thymocytes from the thymus. As for subset: FACS-sorted CD3+ TCRalphabeta- TCRVdelta1+ TCRVdelta2- thymocytes. CDR3 coding DNA: TGTGCTCTTGGGGACCAATCCCCTGCATCAGTTCCCCGGGGGATACGCTGCCCCCTTGGCGATAAACTCATCTTT. This translates into CALGDQSPASVPRGIRCPLGDKLIF.